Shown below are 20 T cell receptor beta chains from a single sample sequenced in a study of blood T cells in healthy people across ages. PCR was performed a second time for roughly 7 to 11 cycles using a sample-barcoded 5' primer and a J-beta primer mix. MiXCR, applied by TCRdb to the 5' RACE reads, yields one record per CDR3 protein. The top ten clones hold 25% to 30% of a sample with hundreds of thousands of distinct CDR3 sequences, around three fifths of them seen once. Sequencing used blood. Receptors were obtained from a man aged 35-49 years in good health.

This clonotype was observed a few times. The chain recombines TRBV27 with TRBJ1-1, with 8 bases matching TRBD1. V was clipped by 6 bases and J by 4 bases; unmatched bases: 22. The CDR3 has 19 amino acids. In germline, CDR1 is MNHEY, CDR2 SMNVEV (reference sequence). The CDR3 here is CASRITGGWGNSRTTEAFF. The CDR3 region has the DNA TGTGCCAGCAGAATTACAGGGGGTTGGGGCAATTCTCGGACCACTGAAGCTTTCTTT.

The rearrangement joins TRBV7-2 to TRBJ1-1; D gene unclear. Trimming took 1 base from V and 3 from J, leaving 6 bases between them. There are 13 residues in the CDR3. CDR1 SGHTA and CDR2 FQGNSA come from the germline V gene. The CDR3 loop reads CASSLVIDTEAFF. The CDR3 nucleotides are TGTGCCAGCAGCTTAGTAATCGACACTGAAGCTTTCTTT.

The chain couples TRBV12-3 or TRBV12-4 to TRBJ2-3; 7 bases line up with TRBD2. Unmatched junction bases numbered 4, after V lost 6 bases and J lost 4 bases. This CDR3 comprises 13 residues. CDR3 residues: CASSGGSPDTQYF. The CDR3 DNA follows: TGTGCCAGCAGCGGCGGGAGCCCAGATACGCAGTATTTT.

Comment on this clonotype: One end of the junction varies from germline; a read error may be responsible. CDR3: CVIEGDRGDVSGANVLTF. In DNA, the CDR3 is TGTGTCATCGAGGGAGACAGGGGAGATGTCTCTGGGGCCAACGTCCTGACTTTC. This chain uses TRBV10-3 with TRBJ2-6, with 8 bases matching TRBD1. Per germline, CDR1 ENHRY and CDR2 SYGVKD. CDR3 length: 18 residues.

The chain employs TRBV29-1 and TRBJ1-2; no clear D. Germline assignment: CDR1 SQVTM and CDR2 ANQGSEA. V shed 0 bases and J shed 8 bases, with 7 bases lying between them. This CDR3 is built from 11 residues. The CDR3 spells CSVEDHRGYTF. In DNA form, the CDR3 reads TGCAGCGTTGAAGATCACCGAGGCTACACCTTC.

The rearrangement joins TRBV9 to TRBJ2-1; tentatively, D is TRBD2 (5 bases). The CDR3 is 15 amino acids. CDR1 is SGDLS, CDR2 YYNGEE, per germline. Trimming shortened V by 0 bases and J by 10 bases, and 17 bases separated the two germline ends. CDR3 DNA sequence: TGTGCCAGCAGCGTAGTATTAGCTGTAACGGGGGAGCAGTTCTTC. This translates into CASSVVLAVTGEQFF.

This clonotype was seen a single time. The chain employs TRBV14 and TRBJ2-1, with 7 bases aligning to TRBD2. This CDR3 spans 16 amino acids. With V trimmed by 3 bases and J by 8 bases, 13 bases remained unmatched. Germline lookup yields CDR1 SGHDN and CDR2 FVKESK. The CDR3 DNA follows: TGTGCCAGCAGCCAGTACCAAACGGGGGGTTTCGATGAGCAGTTCTTC. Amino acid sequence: CASSQYQTGGFDEQFF.

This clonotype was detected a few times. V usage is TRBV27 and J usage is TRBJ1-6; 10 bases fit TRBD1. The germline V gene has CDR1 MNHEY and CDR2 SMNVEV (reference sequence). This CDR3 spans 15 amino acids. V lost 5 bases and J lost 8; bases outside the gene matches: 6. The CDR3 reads CASSVTGQGYSPLHF. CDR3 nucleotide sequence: TGTGCCAGCAGTGTGACGGGACAGGGGTATTCACCCCTCCACTTT.

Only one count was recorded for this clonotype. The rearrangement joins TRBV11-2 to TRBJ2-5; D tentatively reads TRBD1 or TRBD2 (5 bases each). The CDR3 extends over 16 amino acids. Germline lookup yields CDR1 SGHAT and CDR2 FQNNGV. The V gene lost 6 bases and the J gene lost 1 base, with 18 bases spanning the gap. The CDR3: CASSYTGRAVQETQYF. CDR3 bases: TGTGCCAGCAGTTACACGGGACGAGCAGTCCAAGAGACCCAGTACTTC.

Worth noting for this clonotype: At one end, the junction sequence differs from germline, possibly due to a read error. DNA of the CDR3: TGTGCCGGCAGCCAATCAAGACTAGCGGGAGGAAGGGATGAGCAGTACTTC. It encodes CAGSQSRLAGGRDEQYF. This rearrangement joins TRBV3-1 to TRBJ2-5, with 13 bases identical to TRBD2. This CDR3 spans 17 amino acids. Looked up from germline, CDR1 is LGHDT and CDR2 is YNNKEL (reference sequence).

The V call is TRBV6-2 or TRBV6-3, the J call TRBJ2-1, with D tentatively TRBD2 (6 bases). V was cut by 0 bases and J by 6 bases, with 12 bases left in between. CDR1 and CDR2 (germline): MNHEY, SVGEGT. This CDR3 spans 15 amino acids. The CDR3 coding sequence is TGTGCCAGCAGTTACTCCGGGGGTGGTGGCAATGAGCAGTTCTTC. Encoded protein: CASSYSGGGGNEQFF.

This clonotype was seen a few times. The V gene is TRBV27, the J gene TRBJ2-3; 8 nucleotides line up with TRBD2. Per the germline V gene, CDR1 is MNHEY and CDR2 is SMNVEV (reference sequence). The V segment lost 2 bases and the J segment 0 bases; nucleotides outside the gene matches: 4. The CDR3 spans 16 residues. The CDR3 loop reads CASSLMPGGSTDTQYF. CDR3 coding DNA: TGTGCCAGCAGTTTAATGCCGGGAGGGAGCACAGATACGCAGTATTTT.

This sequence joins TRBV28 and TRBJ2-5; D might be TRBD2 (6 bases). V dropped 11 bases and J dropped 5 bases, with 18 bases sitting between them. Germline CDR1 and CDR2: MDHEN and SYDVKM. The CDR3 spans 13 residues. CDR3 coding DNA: TGTGCCTCACGGAGAGCGGGTAGGGAGACCCAGTACTTC. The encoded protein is CASRRAGRETQYF.

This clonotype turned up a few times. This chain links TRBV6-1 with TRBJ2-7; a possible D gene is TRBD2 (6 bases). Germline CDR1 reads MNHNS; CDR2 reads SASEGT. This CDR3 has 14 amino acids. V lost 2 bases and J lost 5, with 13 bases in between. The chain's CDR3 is CASSEIPWEDEQYF. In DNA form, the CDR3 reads TGTGCCAGCAGTGAAATTCCTTGGGAGGACGAGCAGTACTTC.

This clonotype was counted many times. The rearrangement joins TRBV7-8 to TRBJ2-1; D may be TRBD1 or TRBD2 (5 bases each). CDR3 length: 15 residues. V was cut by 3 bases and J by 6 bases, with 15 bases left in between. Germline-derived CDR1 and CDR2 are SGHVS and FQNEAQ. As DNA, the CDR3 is TGTGCCAGCAGCTTTCTTACCGGGACCCCCAATGAGCAGTTCTTC. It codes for CASSFLTGTPNEQFF.

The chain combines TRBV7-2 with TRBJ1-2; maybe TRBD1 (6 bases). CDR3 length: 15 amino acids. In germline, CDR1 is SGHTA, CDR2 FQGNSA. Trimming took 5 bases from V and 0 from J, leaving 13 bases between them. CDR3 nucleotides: TGTGCCAGCAGCCCGGACAGTACTTCTAACTATGGCTACACCTTC. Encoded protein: CASSPDSTSNYGYTF.

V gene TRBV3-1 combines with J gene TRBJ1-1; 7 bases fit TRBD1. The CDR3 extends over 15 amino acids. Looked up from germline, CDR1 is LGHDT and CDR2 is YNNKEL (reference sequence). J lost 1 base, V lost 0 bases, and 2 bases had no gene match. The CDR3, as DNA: TGTGCCAGCAGCCAAGAGGGACAGCAGAACACTGAAGCTTTCTTT. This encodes CASSQEGQQNTEAFF.

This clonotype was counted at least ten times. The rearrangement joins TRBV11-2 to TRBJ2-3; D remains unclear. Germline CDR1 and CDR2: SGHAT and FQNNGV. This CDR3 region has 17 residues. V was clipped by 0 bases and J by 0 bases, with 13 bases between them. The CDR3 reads CASSLEYYAGSTDTQYF. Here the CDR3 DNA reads TGTGCCAGCAGCTTAGAATATTATGCAGGTAGCACAGATACGCAGTATTTT.

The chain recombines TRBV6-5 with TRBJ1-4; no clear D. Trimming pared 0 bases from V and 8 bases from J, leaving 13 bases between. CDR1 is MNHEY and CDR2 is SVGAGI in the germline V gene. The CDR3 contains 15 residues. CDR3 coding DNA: TGTGCCAGCAGTTACTCTATGGGTCTTCGGGAAAAACTGTTTTTT. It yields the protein CASSYSMGLREKLFF.

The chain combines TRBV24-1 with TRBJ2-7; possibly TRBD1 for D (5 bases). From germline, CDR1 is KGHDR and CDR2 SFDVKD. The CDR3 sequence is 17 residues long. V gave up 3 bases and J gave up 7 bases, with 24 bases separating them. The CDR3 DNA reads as TGTGCCACCAGTGATCCCTTAGGGGTGCCAGACCCCAATGAGCAGTACTTC. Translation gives CATSDPLGVPDPNEQYF.